This is a list of T cell receptor beta chains from one sample in a study of blood T cell repertoires in COVID-19. The assay was immunoSEQ multiplex PCR, and TCRdb's table has in-frame clones only and misses some. The repertoire holds about 140,000 clones, with more than 70% as singletons. The sample was peripheral blood. The receptors derive from an older woman with acute or convalescent COVID-19. Both conserved end residues are part of each CDR3. The D gene is left open where the match is weak. Clone sizes are given selectively: once, few, many, or a class where the clone is expanded.

>TRBD1|TRBV3-1/TRBV3-2|-|TRBJ2-2
CASSLLQGVMNTGELFF
TGTGCCAGCAGCCTTCTACAGGGGGTAATGAACACCGGGGAGCTGTTTTTT
>-|TRBV5-1|-|TRBJ1-1
CASSSQGHSGNTEAFF
TGCGCCAGCAGCTCCCAGGGCCACTCGGGGAACACTGAAGCTTTCTTT
>TRBD2|TRBV5-8|-|TRBJ2-2
CASSLGGTSPGELFF
TGTGCCAGCAGCCTTGGGGGGACTAGCCCTGGTGAGCTGTTTTTT
>-|TRBV18|once|TRBJ1-6
CASSPVNSPLHF
TGTGCCAGCTCACCCGTGAATTCACCCCTCCACTTT
>-|TRBV30|-|TRBJ1-4
CAWSYSLGAMRLFF
TGTGCCTGGAGTTACAGCCTGGGGGCGATGAGGCTGTTTTTT
>-|TRBV4-3|-|TRBJ1-6
CASSLSRDTYNSPLHF
TGCGCCAGCAGCCTTAGCAGGGACACCTATAATTCACCCCTCCACTTT
>-|TRBV9|-|TRBJ2-2
CASSVSGTLGELFF
TGTGCCAGCAGCGTATCCGGGACTCTAGGGGAGCTGTTTTTT
>-|TRBV29-1|-|TRBJ1-2
CSVERQAYGYTF
TGCAGCGTTGAAAGGCAGGCATATGGCTACACCTTC
>TRBD2|TRBV6-5|-|TRBJ2-7
CASNDGGARDEQYF
TGTGCCAGCAACGACGGGGGGGCACGGGACGAGCAGTACTTC
>-|TRBV19|-|TRBJ2-7
CASSIEGTRTYEQYF
TGTGCCAGTAGTATAGAAGGGACACGCACCTACGAGCAGTACTTC
>TRBD1|TRBV11-3|once|TRBJ1-5
CASSLGQGDNQPQHF
TGTGCCAGCAGCTTAGGACAGGGAGATAATCAGCCCCAGCATTTT
>-|TRBV6-5|-|TRBJ1-2
CASSRGNTNYGYTF
TGTGCCAGCAGTAGGGGAAATACTAACTATGGCTACACCTTC